Following are 23 T cell receptor beta chains from one sample sequenced in a study of beta chain features in type 1 diabetes. The antigens for these receptors are not known. Whole-study results and caveats: Patients with Type 1 diabetes showed moderately but significantly shorter TCRB CDR3s in all four CD4+ subsets.

The isolated RNA, all of it, was reverse transcribed, so expressed TCRB transcripts were what got sequenced. The table came from immunoSEQ multiplex PCR; TCRdb's copy has only in-frame clones and leaves some out. The sample has 640,000 or so clones, 11% to 15% seen once. Sequencing was carried out using naive CD4+ T cells from blood. Source of these receptors: a man between 18 and 29 years old with type 1 diabetes.

Only a few counts were recorded for this clone. J is TRBJ2-7 and V is TRBV13; TRBD1 agrees at 10 bases. Trimming took 3 bases from V and 4 from J; bases not matched to a gene: 12. Germline V gene data show CDR1 as PRHDT and CDR2 as FYEKMQ (reference sequence). CDR3 size: 17 residues. CDR3 loop: CASSFSYGTGVSYEQYF. The DNA for the CDR3 is TGTGCCAGCAGCTTTAGTTACGGGACAGGGGTTTCATACGAGCAGTACTTC.

V is TRBV2 and J is TRBJ1-1; D call uncertain. The CDR3 extends over 15 amino acids. The V gene lost 3 bases and the J gene lost 9 bases, with 20 bases spanning the gap. Germline loops: CDR1 SNHLY, CDR2 FYNNEI. CDR3 nucleotides: TGTGCCAGCAGTGAGGTAGCGGAGCGAACAAGTAAAGCTTTCTTT. As protein: CASSEVAERTSKAFF.

This clone was detected a few times. The J gene is TRBJ1-1, the V gene TRBV28, with D maybe TRBD1 (5 bases). Germline CDR1 and CDR2: MDHEN and SYDVKM. Trimming shortened V by 9 bases and J by 6 bases, and 14 bases separated the two germline ends. The CDR3 is 12 amino acids. CDR3: CASGRGRPEAFF. The DNA of the CDR3 is TGTGCCAGTGGGCGGGGGAGGCCTGAAGCTTTCTTT.

This clone was recorded a few times. The V and J genes are TRBV5-4 and TRBJ2-3, with a tentative D call TRBD2 (6 bases). Germline loops: CDR1 SGHNT, CDR2 YYREEE (reference sequence). The CDR3 is 13 amino acids. The V gene lost 4 bases and the J gene lost 6 bases, with 12 bases spanning the gap. This CDR3 reads CASSRDSKDTQYF. The CDR3 nucleotides read TGTGCCAGCAGCCGGGACTCTAAGGATACGCAGTATTTT.

This clone showed up just a few times. At the DNA level, this CDR3 is encoded by other sequences in the same sample as well. This rearrangement joins TRBV20-1 to TRBJ1-3; no reliable D call. The germline CDR1 and CDR2 sequences are DFQATT and SNEGSKA (reference sequence). Trimming took off 6 bases at V and 4 bases at J, with 7 bases between the two ends. This CDR3 has 11 residues. The CDR3 coding sequence is TGCAGTGCCCCCCTGGGAAACACCATATATTTT. Protein sequence: CSAPLGNTIYF.

This chain links TRBV4-1 with TRBJ2-3, with D possibly TRBD2 on 6 matching bases. The CDR3 loop spans 16 amino acids. Deletions cut 6 bases from V and 0 bases from J, with 16 bases between. Germline V CDR1 and CDR2: MGHRA, YSYEKL. The CDR3 DNA follows: TGCGCCAGCAGGACCCCGGGGCGGGGCAGCACAGATACGCAGTATTTT. Its translation: CASRTPGRGSTDTQYF.

The gene calls are TRBV15 and TRBJ1-1; D not certain. The CDR3 loop spans 14 amino acids. CDR1 is LNHNV and CDR2 is YYDKDF in the germline V gene (reference sequence). With 2 bases removed from V and 10 bases from J, the gap between germline ends came to 17 bases. The CDR3 protein is CATSRIVLSVVAFF. The CDR3 nucleotides are TGTGCCACCAGCAGAATCGTCTTGTCCGTCGTAGCTTTCTTT.

This sequence joins TRBV2 and TRBJ2-3, with D perhaps matching TRBD1 (7 bases). V was pared by 8 bases and J by 4 bases, with 16 bases between. The CDR3 totals 14 residues. Germline CDR1 SNHLY, CDR2 FYNNEI. In DNA form, the CDR3 reads TGTGCCAGCTTAGTCGGAGGGGGCCCAGATACGCAGTATTTT. It encodes CASLVGGGPDTQYF.

The chain uses TRBV9 and TRBJ2-7; 7 positions match TRBD1. J lost 0 bases, V lost 4 bases, and 7 bases had no gene match. Germline V CDR1 and CDR2: SGDLS, YYNGEE. There are 15 residues in the CDR3. This CDR3 is CASSPHRGSSYEQYF. The DNA of the CDR3 is TGTGCCAGCAGCCCCCACAGGGGTAGCTCCTACGAGCAGTACTTC.

In its sample, this clone was seen a few times. CDR3 bases: TGTGCCAGCAGCTCCCCAGGGGGCGTTTGGGCTGGAAACACCATATATTTT. The encoded protein is CASSSPGGVWAGNTIYF. The chain recombines TRBV7-9 with TRBJ1-3, with TRBD1 matching over 8 bases. V gave up 4 bases and J gave up 2 bases; unmatched junction bases: 10. This CDR3 comprises 17 residues. CDR1 is SEHNR and CDR2 is FQNEAQ in the germline V gene (reference sequence).

The rearrangement joins TRBV30 to TRBJ2-2, with D possibly being TRBD1 or TRBD2 (6 bases each). V lost 0 bases and J 5 bases, leaving 25 bases between the germline ends. There are 19 residues in the CDR3. Germline V gene lookup returns CDR1 GTSNPN and CDR2 SVGIG (reference sequence). The CDR3 reads CAWSVRRSVWGAWTGELFF. The CDR3 DNA reads TGTGCCTGGAGTGTACGTAGGTCCGTTTGGGGGGCTTGGACCGGGGAGCTGTTTTTT.

The rearrangement joins TRBV9 to TRBJ1-2, with TRBD1 matching 10 bases. The CDR3 spans 14 residues. V lost 4 bases and J lost 6; bases outside the gene matches: 6. Germline-derived CDR1 and CDR2 are SGDLS and YYNGEE. The CDR3 protein is CASSPRQGADGYTF. The CDR3 nucleotides are TGTGCCAGCAGCCCAAGACAGGGGGCGGATGGCTACACCTTC.

This clone has a handful of counts. The chain recombines TRBV7-2 with TRBJ2-1, with 7 positions matching TRBD2. V was pared by 3 bases and J by 7 bases, with 6 bases of the junction left unmatched. Germline lookup yields CDR1 SGHTA and CDR2 FQGNSA. The CDR3 covers 14 residues. The CDR3 nucleotides read TGTGCCAGCAGCTTTGGACTAGTACCAAATGAGCAGTTCTTC. Translating it yields CASSFGLVPNEQFF.

This clone was seen a few times. The rearrangement uses TRBV4-1 and TRBJ2-7; 8 bases are a match to TRBD2. J lost 0 bases, V lost 0 bases, and 4 bases had no gene match. Germline assignment: CDR1 MGHRA and CDR2 YSYEKL. The CDR3 is made up of 16 amino acids. DNA for the CDR3: TGCGCCAGCAGCCAAGATAGCCTAGCGGGCTCCTACGAGCAGTACTTC. Translating gives CASSQDSLAGSYEQYF.

Only a few counts were recorded for this clone. This chain joins TRBV5-4 and TRBJ2-7, with 14 nucleotides matching TRBD2. Per the germline V gene, CDR1 is SGHNT and CDR2 is YYREEE (reference sequence). With 1 base clipped from V and 8 bases from J, the junction kept 5 bases outside the gene matches. The CDR3 loop spans 15 amino acids. Here the CDR3 reads CASSLSGLAGVQQYF. CDR3 in DNA: TGTGCCAGCAGCTTGTCGGGACTAGCGGGAGTTCAGCAGTACTTC.

This clone has a handful of counts. The rearrangement joins TRBV29-1 to TRBJ1-3; tentatively, D is TRBD1 (5 bases). The CDR3 extends over 13 amino acids. CDR1 is SQVTM, CDR2 ANQGSEA, per germline. V was cut by 6 bases and J by 4 bases, with 13 bases left in between. CDR3 sequence: CSVRRGEGNTIYF. CDR3 DNA: TGCAGCGTCCGAAGGGGAGAAGGAAACACCATATATTTT.

The sample holds a few counts of this clone. This chain connects TRBV6-1 to TRBJ1-2; possibly TRBD1 for D (6 bases). V was trimmed by 6 bases and J by 8 bases, leaving 13 bases between them. From germline, CDR1 is MNHNS and CDR2 SASEGT. The length of the CDR3 is 12 residues. Here the CDR3 reads CASSRGSDGYTF. The CDR3 nucleotides read TGTGCCAGCAGCAGGGGTTCCGACGGCTACACCTTC.

The rearrangement links TRBV19 to TRBJ1-2, with TRBD1 as a possible D gene (6 bases). The CDR3 contains 12 residues. CDR1 and CDR2 from the germline V gene are LNHDA and SQIVND (reference sequence). The CDR3 protein is CAGGNSNYGYTF. DNA for the CDR3: TGTGCAGGGGGAAATTCCAACTATGGCTACACCTTC.

The genes are TRBV20-1 and TRBJ1-1; D gene uncertain. Germline CDR1 DFQATT, CDR2 SNEGSKA (reference sequence). This CDR3 has 11 amino acids. The CDR3 DNA follows: TGCAGCGCTGACAAGAACACTGAAGCTTTCTTT. Its protein is CSADKNTEAFF.

The chain couples TRBV19 to TRBJ2-3; the match to TRBD2 covers 12 bases. The germline V gene has CDR1 LNHDA and CDR2 SQIVND (reference sequence). V was pared by 4 bases and J by 3 bases, with 5 bases of the junction left unmatched. This CDR3 is 16 amino acids long. The CDR3 protein is CASSTSSGGATDTQYF. The CDR3 nucleotides are TGTGCCAGTAGTACTTCTAGCGGGGGGGCAACAGATACGCAGTATTTT.

This clone was found once. This rearrangement joins TRBV20-1 to TRBJ2-1, with a tentative D call TRBD2 (5 bases). The CDR3 runs to 11 residues. Germline CDR1 is DFQATT and CDR2 is SNEGSKA (reference sequence). Trimming took 7 bases from V and 5 from J, leaving 9 bases between them. The CDR3 region has the DNA TGCAGTGGAGGGAAAAACAATGAGCAGTTCTTC. This encodes CSGGKNNEQFF.

The V and J genes are TRBV5-4 and TRBJ2-1, with D possibly being TRBD2 (5 bases). The CDR3 loop spans 11 amino acids. Trimming shortened V by 9 bases and J by 7 bases, and 11 bases separated the two germline ends. Per the germline V gene, CDR1 is SGHNT and CDR2 is YYREEE (reference sequence). The CDR3 coding sequence is TGTGCCACCGGAGGTCGGAATGAGCAGTTCTTC. Protein product: CATGGRNEQFF.

The gene calls are TRBV4-3 and TRBJ2-7, with D maybe TRBD2 (7 bases). CDR3 length: 15 residues. Trimming removed 2 bases from V and 4 bases from J, with 15 bases in between. The germline gives CDR1 LGHNA, CDR2 YSLEER. As DNA, the CDR3 is TGCGCCAGCAGCCAACTCCCAGGGGAGGGATACGAGCAGTACTTC. The encoded protein is CASSQLPGEGYEQYF.